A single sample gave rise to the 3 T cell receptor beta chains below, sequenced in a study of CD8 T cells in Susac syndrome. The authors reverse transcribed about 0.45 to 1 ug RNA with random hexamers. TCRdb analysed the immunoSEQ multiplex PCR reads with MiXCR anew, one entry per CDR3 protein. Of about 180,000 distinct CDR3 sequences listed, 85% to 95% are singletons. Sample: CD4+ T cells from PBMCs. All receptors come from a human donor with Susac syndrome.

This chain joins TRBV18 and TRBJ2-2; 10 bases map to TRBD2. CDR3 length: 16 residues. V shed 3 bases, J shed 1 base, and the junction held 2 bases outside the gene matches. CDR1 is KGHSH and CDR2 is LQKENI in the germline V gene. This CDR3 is CASSPRTSGNTGELFF. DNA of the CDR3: TGTGCCAGCTCACCGCGGACTAGCGGGAACACCGGGGAGCTGTTTTTT.

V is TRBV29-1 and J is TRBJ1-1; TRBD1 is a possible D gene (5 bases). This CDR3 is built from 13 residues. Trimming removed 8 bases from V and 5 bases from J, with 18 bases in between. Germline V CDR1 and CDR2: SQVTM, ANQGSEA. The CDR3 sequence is CSFLSAGRTEAFF. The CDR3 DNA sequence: TGCAGCTTCCTCTCGGCAGGGCGAACTGAAGCTTTCTTT.

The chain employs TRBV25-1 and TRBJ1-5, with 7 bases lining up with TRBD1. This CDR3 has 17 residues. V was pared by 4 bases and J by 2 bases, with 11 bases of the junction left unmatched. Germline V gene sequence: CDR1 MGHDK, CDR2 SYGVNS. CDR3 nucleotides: TGTGCCAGCAGTGGAGGGGACAGACTGGAGGGCAATCAGCCCCAGCATTTT. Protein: CASSGGDRLEGNQPQHF. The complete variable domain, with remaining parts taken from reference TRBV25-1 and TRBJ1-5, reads EADIYQTPRYLVIGTGKKITLECSQTMGHDKMYWYQQDPGMELHLIHYSYGVNSTEKGDLSSESTVSRIRTEHFPLTLESARPSHTSQYLCASSGGDRLEGNQPQHFGDGTRLSIL.